This T cell receptor (beta chain) was observed in a study of blood T cell repertoires in COVID-19. Across the study: Samples taken during acute and convalescent COVID-19 were collected in the United States, Italy and Spain.

In germline, CDR1 is LNHDA, CDR2 SQIVND (reference sequence). V was shortened by 3 bases and J by 4 bases, with 12 bases between the two germline ends. This CDR3 has 15 residues. Authors' processing steps: For nucleated cells, counts were estimated from reference gene primer amplification. The table came from immunoSEQ multiplex PCR; TCRdb's copy has only in-frame clones and leaves some out. V and J calls and clone size are as listed in that table; D and trimming were resolved from the DNA. The profile shows some 200,000 clones, 88% of them singletons. This receptor was taken from a man aged 65-85 years with acute or convalescent COVID-19. Sequenced sample: peripheral blood. The chain links TRBV19 to TRBJ2-2; weak D call: TRBD1 (5 bases). The CDR3 region is CASSMGQRVTGELFF. Here the CDR3 DNA reads TGTGCCAGTAGTATGGGGCAGAGAGTCACCGGGGAGCTGTTTTTT. Drawing the rest from reference TRBV19 and TRBJ2-2, the complete variable domain is DGGITQSPKYLFRKEGQNVTLSCEQNLNHDAMYWYRQDPGQGLRLIYYSQIVNDFQKGDIAEGYSVSREKKESFPLTVTSAQKNPTAFYLCASSMGQRVTGELFFGEGSRLTVL.